The TCR beta chain under discussion was sequenced for a study of T cell clusters in autoimmune cytopenias. TRB was amplified by touch-down multiplex PCR, primer pools A and B combined. Reanalyzing the multiplex PCR reads, TCRdb keeps one entry per CDR3 protein, without DNA. Recorded here are 11,000 or so distinct CDR3 sequences; the top ten clones represent about 20%. This CDR3 contains 15 residues. Germline V gene sequence: CDR1 SGHDT, CDR2 YYEEEE. TRB was amplified from 250 ng of peripheral blood genomic DNA per sample. This sample also appeared in a second study, on T cell repertoires in aging, cancer and after chemotherapy. In that study: Donor ages fell into six groups from 30 or younger up to 70 or older.

The gene calls are TRBV5-6 and TRBJ2-1. The source is a human donor in good health. Material for sequencing was peripheral blood. CDR3: CASRSDDNSYNEQFF.